The 10 T cell receptor beta chains reported below all come from one sample, sequenced in a study of PD-1 blockade in classical Hodgkin lymphoma. Here immunoSEQ multiplex PCR was the method, and the copy in TCRdb shows in-frame clones only, minus some. Counted here are over 35,000 clones, about 79% occurring once; the ten biggest clones make up approximately 10%. Relapse was seen in all patients after autologous stem cell transplantation, and brentuximab vedotin exposure was variable. The starting material was peripheral blood mononuclear cells (PBMCs), obtained at baseline. All receptors derive from a human donor with classical Hodgkin lymphoma.

In its sample, this clone ranks as medium-sized (0.01 to 0.1%). CDR3: CASSAGLMNTEAFF. CDR3 bases: TGTGCCAGCAGCGCGGGACTGATGAACACTGAAGCTTTCTTT. The chain links TRBV7-6 to TRBJ1-1; maybe TRBD1 (5 bases). The CDR3 loop spans 14 amino acids. V was shortened by 5 bases and J by 0 bases, with 10 bases between the two germline ends. The germline V gene has CDR1 SGHVS and CDR2 FNYEAQ.

As concerns this clone: Other nucleotide sequences in the sample specify the same CDR3. The J gene is TRBJ2-7, the V gene TRBV7-2, with 7 positions matching TRBD2. The CDR3 consists of 14 residues. The junction had 5 bases not matched to a gene; V was cut back by 3 bases and J by 3 bases. Germline lookup yields CDR1 SGHTA and CDR2 FQGNSA. The CDR3 sequence: CASSFGLVVYEQYF. Here the CDR3 DNA reads TGTGCCAGCAGCTTCGGACTAGTAGTCTACGAGCAGTACTTC.

This chain joins TRBV19 and TRBJ2-3; D may be TRBD2 (5 bases). This CDR3 is 16 amino acids long. Germline V gene sequence: CDR1 LNHDA, CDR2 SQIVND (reference sequence). Trimming shortened V by 7 bases and J by 4 bases, and 21 bases separated the two germline ends. As DNA, the CDR3 is TGTGCCAGTACCCCGTTAACCGGGGAGCTGGCAGATACGCAGTATTTT. It translates to CASTPLTGELADTQYF.

V usage is TRBV7-9 and J usage is TRBJ2-7, with D possibly matching TRBD1 (6 bases). The CDR3 is 11 residues long. Germline V gene lookup returns CDR1 SEHNR and CDR2 FQNEAQ (reference sequence). Trimming cost V 5 bases and J 7 bases, with 9 bases left between them. The CDR3: CASSPGQEQYF. CDR3 nucleotides: TGTGCCAGCAGCCCAGGACAGGAGCAGTACTTC.

V usage is TRBV6-6 and J usage is TRBJ1-5; 7 nucleotides line up with TRBD1. Germline lookup yields CDR1 MNHNY and CDR2 SVGAGI (reference sequence). V trimming: 6 bases; J trimming: 2 bases; junction bases outside the gene matches: 10. This CDR3 comprises 16 residues. The CDR3 region has the DNA TGTGCCAGCAGACCCGCCGACAGGGCGGGCAATCAGCCCCAGCATTTT. Protein product: CASRPADRAGNQPQHF.

The chain couples TRBV6-1 to TRBJ1-2; D gene uncertain. There are 13 residues in the CDR3. CDR1 and CDR2 from the germline V gene are MNHNS and SASEGT. With 4 bases removed from V and 5 bases from J, the gap between germline ends came to 11 bases. The CDR3 spells CASSGSGVYGYTF. The DNA of the CDR3 is TGTGCCAGCAGTGGTTCCGGTGTGTATGGCTACACCTTC.

In this sample, this clone is medium-sized. The V and J genes are TRBV6-5 and TRBJ2-5; D gene ambiguous. In germline, CDR1 is MNHEY, CDR2 SVGAGI. V lost 0 bases, J lost 5 bases, and 10 bases lay in between. This CDR3 has 14 amino acids. This CDR3 reads CASSYSTPSETQYF. CDR3 DNA: TGTGCCAGCAGTTACTCGACCCCGTCGGAGACCCAGTACTTC.

The V call is TRBV7-2, the J call TRBJ2-7; TRBD1 agrees at 7 bases. The J segment lost 1 base and the V segment lost 3 bases, leaving 3 bases of the junction unmatched. The CDR3 runs to 14 residues. Germline assignment: CDR1 SGHTA and CDR2 FQGNSA. The CDR3 DNA sequence: TGTGCCAGCAGCTTTTGGGACAGTTCCTACGAGCAGTACTTC. Protein product: CASSFWDSSYEQYF.

The V gene is TRBV10-3, the J gene TRBJ2-5; 7 bases map to TRBD2. The junction had 4 bases not matched to a gene; V was cut back by 1 base and J by 5 bases. The CDR3 totals 14 residues. Germline V gene sequence: CDR1 ENHRY, CDR2 SYGVKD. The DNA for the CDR3 is TGTGCCATCAGTGAGTGGACTAGGCCGGAGACCCAGTACTTC. Amino acids: CAISEWTRPETQYF.

The rearrangement links TRBV28 to TRBJ1-5; D gene uncertain. Trimming left V 3 bases short and J 6 bases short, with 6 bases between. In germline, CDR1 is MDHEN, CDR2 SYDVKM. CDR3 length equals 12 residues. CDR3 nucleotide sequence: TGTGCCAGCAGTTTGGTTGGTCAGCCCCAGCATTTT. Translating gives CASSLVGQPQHF.